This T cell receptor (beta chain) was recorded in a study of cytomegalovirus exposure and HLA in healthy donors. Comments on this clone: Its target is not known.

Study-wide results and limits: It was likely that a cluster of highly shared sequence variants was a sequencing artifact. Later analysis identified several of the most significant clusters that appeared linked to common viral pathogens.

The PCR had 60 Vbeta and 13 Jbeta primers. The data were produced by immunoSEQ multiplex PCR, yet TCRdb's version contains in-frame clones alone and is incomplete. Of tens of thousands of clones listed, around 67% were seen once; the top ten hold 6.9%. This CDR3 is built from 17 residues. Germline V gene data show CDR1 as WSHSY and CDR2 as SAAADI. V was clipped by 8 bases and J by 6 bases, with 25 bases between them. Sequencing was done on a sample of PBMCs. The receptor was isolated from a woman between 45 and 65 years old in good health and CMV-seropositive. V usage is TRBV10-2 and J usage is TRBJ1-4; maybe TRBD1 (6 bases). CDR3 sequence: CASGTGLHYNPHEKLFF. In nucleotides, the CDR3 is TGCGCCAGCGGAACAGGGCTCCACTACAACCCCCATGAAAAACTGTTTTTT.